The next 19 T cell receptor beta chains were all read from a single sample in a study of long-term antiretroviral therapy in people with HIV. Version v3.0 of the immunoSEQ assay ran at survey level. Assay used: immunoSEQ multiplex PCR; TCRdb lists only in-frame clones, some missing. Here the sample spans 20,000 to 25,000 clones, 85% being singletons. This specimen was unsorted PBMCs, taken roughly 4 years after starting antiretroviral therapy. These receptors came from a man between 18 and 35 years old with HIV.

The chain combines TRBV6-5 with TRBJ2-2; TRBD2 might be the D (6 bases). Germline lookup yields CDR1 MNHEY and CDR2 SVGAGI. Trimming removed 5 bases from V and 4 bases from J, with 14 bases in between. The CDR3 totals 15 residues. As DNA, the CDR3 is TGTGCCAGCAGTGTAAGCGCCGGGAGCACCGGGGAGCTGTTTTTT. As protein: CASSVSAGSTGELFF.

This clone was detected a few times. The chain uses TRBV2 and TRBJ1-5; D not resolved. V lost 3 bases, J lost 6 bases, and 6 bases lay in between. The length of the CDR3 is 12 residues. CDR1 and CDR2 from the germline V gene are SNHLY and FYNNEI. In nucleotides, the CDR3 is TGTGCCAGCAGTGATTCTTCTCAGCCCCAGCATTTT. Encoded protein: CASSDSSQPQHF.

The V gene is TRBV11-1, the J gene TRBJ2-3, with a tentative D call TRBD1 (6 bases). The ends were cut back, 6 bases at V and 2 bases at J, with 18 bases in the middle. CDR3 size: 16 residues. Germline CDR1 reads SGHAT; CDR2 reads FQDESV (reference sequence). CDR3 nucleotides: TGTGCCAGCAGACAAGGGTCAGGGGACACCACAGATACGCAGTATTTT. Protein sequence: CASRQGSGDTTDTQYF.

V is TRBV2 and J is TRBJ2-3; possibly TRBD2 for D (6 bases). Between the trimmed V and J ends, which lost 3 bases and 2 bases, there was a span of 15 bases. Looked up from germline, CDR1 is SNHLY and CDR2 is FYNNEI. There are 16 residues in the CDR3. The CDR3 here is CASSEAGPKITDTQYF. The CDR3 nucleotides read TGTGCCAGCAGTGAGGCGGGACCGAAAATCACAGATACGCAGTATTTT.

This clone was picked up one time. V is TRBV4-1 and J is TRBJ2-5; possibly TRBD1 for D (6 bases). CDR1 MGHRA and CDR2 YSYEKL come from the germline V gene. V was clipped by 0 bases and J by 5 bases, with 10 bases between them. CDR3 length equals 14 residues. CDR3 amino acids: CASSQEQGIETQYF. The CDR3 DNA follows: TGCGCCAGCAGCCAAGAGCAGGGGATCGAGACCCAGTACTTC.

V and J are TRBV28 and TRBJ1-4; D ambiguous. The CDR3 sequence is 12 residues long. In germline, CDR1 is MDHEN, CDR2 SYDVKM. V was shortened by 7 bases and J by 5 bases, with 8 bases between the two germline ends. CDR3 sequence reads: CASTGHNEKLFF. As DNA, the CDR3 is TGTGCCAGCACCGGCCACAATGAAAAACTGTTTTTT.

V is TRBV27 and J is TRBJ1-3, with D tentatively TRBD1 (5 bases). The V gene's germline CDR1 is MNHEY and CDR2 SMNVEV (reference sequence). The CDR3 runs 16 residues. Trimming stripped 7 bases from V and 0 bases from J, with 16 bases between. The CDR3 region has the DNA TGTGCCAGCACCGCAGGGACGGCACTCTCTGGAAACACCATATATTTT. It specifies CASTAGTALSGNTIYF.

This clone was seen once. This chain connects TRBV7-8 to TRBJ1-4, with TRBD1 as a possible D gene (5 bases). This CDR3 is built from 17 residues. Trimming removed 3 bases at V and 8 bases at J, with 22 bases between. Germline CDR1 SGHVS, CDR2 FQNEAQ. The CDR3 region has the DNA TGTGCCAGCAGCTTTCTCCTTGGGCCCTCCCGGGGGGAAAAACTGTTTTTT. This translates into CASSFLLGPSRGEKLFF.

The chain uses TRBV5-1 and TRBJ2-2; D may be TRBD2 (5 bases). The V end lost 4 bases, the J end lost 0 bases, and 10 bases lay between the germline ends. CDR1 is SGHRS and CDR2 is YFSETQ in the germline V gene. The length of the CDR3 is 15 residues. DNA of the CDR3: TGCGCCAGCAGCCCTACTAGTACGAACACCGGGGAGCTGTTTTTT. It specifies CASSPTSTNTGELFF.

The chain is built from TRBV13 and TRBJ2-4; 11 nucleotides line up with TRBD1. Germline CDR1 is PRHDT and CDR2 is FYEKMQ (reference sequence). Trimming removed 3 bases from V and 5 bases from J; junction bases left unmatched: 12. This CDR3 is built from 18 residues. CDR3 protein: CASSFRIPRTGGQNIQYF. The CDR3 nucleotides read TGTGCCAGCAGCTTTAGGATCCCCCGGACAGGGGGCCAAAACATTCAGTACTTC. Variable domain in full (rest from reference TRBV13 and TRBJ2-4): AAGVIQSPRHLIKEKRETATLKCYPIPRHDTVYWYQQGPGQDPQFLISFYEKMQSDKGSIPDRFSAQQFSDYHSELNMSSLELGDSALYFCASSFRIPRTGGQNIQYFGAGTRLSVL.

In this sample, this clone turned up once. As DNA, the CDR3 is TGTGCCAGTCAGGGGCGTAATCAGCCCCAGCATTTT. It yields the protein CASQGRNQPQHF. This sequence joins TRBV19 and TRBJ1-5, with D maybe TRBD1 (6 bases). Trimming removed 8 bases from V and 4 bases from J, with 9 bases in between. CDR1 and CDR2 (germline): LNHDA, SQIVND (reference sequence). The CDR3 covers 12 residues.

The chain joins TRBV4-2 to TRBJ1-1; no firm D call. Between the trimmed V and J ends, which lost 0 bases and 7 bases, there was a span of 15 bases. CDR3 size: 15 residues. Germline-derived CDR1 and CDR2 are LGHNA and YNFKEQ. CDR3 sequence (DNA): TGTGCCAGCAGCCAAGATTCACAGATTCCCTTTGAAGCTTTCTTT. Its translation: CASSQDSQIPFEAFF.

This clone has a handful of counts. The gene calls are TRBV2 and TRBJ1-4; no definite D call. The CDR3 runs to 14 residues. CDR1 and CDR2 (germline): SNHLY, FYNNEI. Trimming took 3 bases from V and 1 from J, leaving 6 bases between them. CDR3 nucleotides: TGTGCCAGCAGTGATCGGGTAACTAATGAAAAACTGTTTTTT. Encoded protein: CASSDRVTNEKLFF.

This chain links TRBV5-1 with TRBJ2-7; D is unresolved. CDR3 length: 16 amino acids. Trimming left V 2 bases short and J 3 bases short, with 18 bases between. Germline V gene data show CDR1 as SGHRS and CDR2 as YFSETQ. CDR3 nucleotides: TGCGCCAGCAGCTTCCACCCCGACAAAAGAGACTACGAGCAGTACTTC. Residues: CASSFHPDKRDYEQYF.

The chain links TRBV19 to TRBJ1-2; 8 bases agree with TRBD1. This CDR3 spans 14 amino acids. V lost 4 bases to trimming and J lost 4 bases; unmatched junction nucleotides: 5. CDR1 is LNHDA, CDR2 SQIVND, per germline (reference sequence). The CDR3 sequence is CASSTQQGAYGYTF. The CDR3, as DNA: TGTGCCAGTAGTACCCAGCAGGGGGCCTATGGCTACACCTTC.

The chain's CDR3 is CASSRVENTEAFF. The CDR3 nucleotides are TGTGCCAGCTCACGGGTGGAGAACACTGAAGCTTTCTTT. V gene TRBV18 combines with J gene TRBJ1-1; D gene uncertain. V gave up 4 bases and J gave up 1 base, with 7 bases separating them. The germline CDR1 and CDR2 sequences are KGHSH and LQKENI. The CDR3 contains 13 residues.

The chain couples TRBV9 to TRBJ2-5; 9 bases agree with TRBD1. V gave up 0 bases and J gave up 2 bases; unmatched junction bases: 2. CDR1 and CDR2 (germline): SGDLS, YYNGEE. This CDR3 is built from 15 residues. The CDR3 DNA sequence: TGTGCCAGCAGCGTAGACAGGGGGCGGCAAGAGACCCAGTACTTC. It encodes CASSVDRGRQETQYF.

The V and J genes are TRBV10-2 and TRBJ2-7, with D uncertain. The CDR3 contains 13 residues. The germline V gene has CDR1 WSHSY and CDR2 SAAADI. V was shortened by 5 bases and J by 0 bases, with 8 bases between the two germline ends. CDR3 DNA sequence: TGCGCCAGCAGTCACTCCCCCTCCTACGAGCAGTACTTC. This sequence encodes CASSHSPSYEQYF.

The chain uses TRBV5-1 and TRBJ1-4, with 9 bases aligning to TRBD1. This CDR3 is 16 amino acids long. V lost 4 bases, J lost 5 bases, and 9 bases stayed unmatched. Germline CDR1 SGHRS, CDR2 YFSETQ. In nucleotides, the CDR3 is TGCGCCAGCAGCCCAGCAGGACAGGGGAAAAATGAAAAACTGTTTTTT. Translation gives CASSPAGQGKNEKLFF. The whole variable domain, filled in from reference TRBV5-1 and TRBJ1-4, reads KAGVTQTPRYLIKTRGQQVTLSCSPISGHRSVSWYQQTPGQGLQFLFEYFSETQRNKGNFPGRFSGRQFSNSRSEMNVSTLELGDSALYLCASSPAGQGKNEKLFFGSGTQLSVL.